Below are 11 T cell receptor beta chains sequenced from a single sample in a study of identical twins. TCRdb fed the 5' RACE reads into MiXCR, producing one record per CDR3 protein. This sample has a few hundred thousand distinct CDR3 sequences, with 9% to 15% found just once. This sample was also put to use in a study of yellow fever vaccine responses in identical twins.

The specimen was CD8+ T cells sorted from blood. These receptors all come from a woman under 30 in good health.

This clonotype was seen a handful of times. This chain uses TRBV29-1 with TRBJ2-2, with unresolved D. Germline V gives CDR1 SQVTM, CDR2 ANQGSEA. Trimming stripped 5 bases from V and 0 bases from J, with 4 bases between. The length of the CDR3 is 12 residues. DNA of the CDR3: TGCAGCGTTTACGCGAACACCGGGGAGCTGTTTTTT. Protein sequence: CSVYANTGELFF.

The V call is TRBV2, the J call TRBJ2-3; the D is unclear. In germline, CDR1 is SNHLY, CDR2 FYNNEI. With 7 bases removed from V and 5 bases from J, the gap between germline ends came to 10 bases. The CDR3 covers 12 residues. The chain's CDR3 is CASTYKGDTQYF. CDR3 coding DNA: TGTGCCAGCACATATAAAGGAGATACGCAGTATTTT. Complete variable domain (other parts from reference TRBV2 and TRBJ2-3): EPEVTQTPSHQVTQMGQEVILRCVPISNHLYFYWYRQILGQKVEFLVSFYNNEISEKSEIFDDQFSVERPDGSNFTLKIRSTKLEDSAMYFCASTYKGDTQYFGPGTRLTVL.

This clonotype was seen only a few times. The CDR3 here is CASSQKPQGAGSYNEQFF. The CDR3 bases are TGCGCCAGCAGCCAAAAACCTCAGGGAGCGGGGTCCTACAATGAGCAGTTCTTC. This chain links TRBV4-1 with TRBJ2-1; TRBD2 matches 7 bases. Trimming cost V 2 bases and J 1 base; bases outside gene matches: 11. This CDR3 spans 18 amino acids. Germline V CDR1 and CDR2: MGHRA, YSYEKL.

The chain combines TRBV28 with TRBJ2-1; TRBD2 matches 8 bases. V lost 1 base, J lost 3 bases, and 5 bases stayed unmatched. Germline V gives CDR1 MDHEN, CDR2 SYDVKM. This CDR3 has 16 amino acids. This CDR3 reads CASSLSAGAVYNEQFF. CDR3 DNA sequence: TGTGCCAGCAGTTTATCAGCGGGAGCAGTCTACAATGAGCAGTTCTTC.

The V and J genes are TRBV4-1 and TRBJ2-2; TRBD1 aligns across 7 bases. The length of the CDR3 is 14 residues. Germline V lookup: CDR1 MGHRA, CDR2 YSYEKL. V was pared by 8 bases and J by 4 bases, with 7 bases of the junction left unmatched. Written as DNA, the CDR3 is TGCGCCAGCTCCGACAGGGACGTCACCGGGGAGCTGTTTTTT. Amino acid sequence: CASSDRDVTGELFF.

This clonotype came up many times. In nucleotides, the CDR3 is TGCGCCAGCAGCTTGGGAGTCAGGCAAGAGACCCAGTACTTC. Its protein is CASSLGVRQETQYF. The chain uses TRBV5-1 and TRBJ2-5; no definite D call. This CDR3 has 14 residues. In germline, CDR1 is SGHRS, CDR2 YFSETQ. Trimming stripped 0 bases from V and 2 bases from J, with 8 bases between.

This clonotype was seen only a few times. The J gene is TRBJ2-1, the V gene TRBV24-1; the D is unclear. Germline V gene lookup returns CDR1 KGHDR and CDR2 SFDVKD. The V gene lost 3 bases and the J gene lost 6 bases, with 5 bases spanning the gap. The CDR3 loop spans 12 amino acids. The CDR3 loop reads CATSDMANEQFF. Here the CDR3 DNA reads TGTGCCACCAGTGATATGGCCAATGAGCAGTTCTTC.

In this sample, this clonotype turned up a few times. The chain uses TRBV28 and TRBJ2-5; 11 nucleotides agree with TRBD2. The CDR3 has 17 residues. The junction had 6 bases not matched to a gene; V was cut back by 1 base and J by 2 bases. Germline CDR1 reads MDHEN; CDR2 reads SYDVKM. The CDR3 DNA follows: TGTGCCAGCAGTTTATTGCTAGCGGGGGGTGGGCAAGAGACCCAGTACTTC. Translating gives CASSLLLAGGGQETQYF.

This clonotype has only a few counts. The V call is TRBV5-1, the J call TRBJ2-5; 7 nucleotides match TRBD1. Germline V gene data show CDR1 as SGHRS and CDR2 as YFSETQ. The V and J ends lost 4 bases and 0 bases, in that order; junction bases with no gene match: 6. The CDR3 is 15 amino acids. The CDR3 nucleotides read TGCGCCAGCAGCCCCTGGGGGACAGACCAAGAGACCCAGTACTTC. Residues: CASSPWGTDQETQYF.

This clonotype occurred a few times. The chain joins TRBV12-3 or TRBV12-4 to TRBJ2-4; the match to TRBD2 covers 8 bases. V shed 11 bases, J shed 7 bases, and the junction held 10 bases outside the gene matches. This CDR3 is 13 amino acids long. CDR3 bases: TGTGCCTCCAAAGCGGAGCGGGGGAACATTCAGTACTTC. Protein: CASKAERGNIQYF.

This clonotype was detected only a few times. This rearrangement joins TRBV10-1 to TRBJ2-1, with 15 bases fitting TRBD2. The CDR3 has 12 residues. After removal of 10 bases from V and 15 bases from J, the junction contained 7 bases not matched to a gene. Looked up from germline, CDR1 is WNHNN and CDR2 is SYGVQD (reference sequence). For the CDR3, the DNA is TGCGCCACCGAAGGACTAGCGGGAGGGGTGTTCTTC. Translated: CATEGLAGGVFF.